These 11 T cell receptor beta chains were all obtained from the same sample, sequenced in a study of T cells in Graves' hyperthyroidism and ophthalmopathy. It was RNA transcripts that yielded the amplified TCR beta CDR3 regions. The TCR CDR3 first-round RT-PCR relied on the HTBI primer set. One entry per CDR3 protein results from TCRdb running MiXCR on the multiplex PCR reads. Of 250,000 to 300,000 distinct CDR3 sequences listed, 13% to 15% were seen once; the top ten hold 13%. The sequencing input was blood. These TCRs come from a woman between 35 and 50 years old with Graves' hyperthyroidism that later progressed to Graves' ophthalmopathy.

This clonotype was seen ten or more times. The CDR3 sequence is CASRVGTDLSNQPQHF. The CDR3 nucleotides are TGTGCCAGCAGGGTGGGGACAGACCTTAGCAATCAGCCCCAGCATTTT. The rearrangement joins TRBV28 to TRBJ1-5; 7 bases align to TRBD1. Germline assignment: CDR1 MDHEN and CDR2 SYDVKM. V lost 6 bases, J lost 0 bases, and 8 bases stayed unmatched. The CDR3 is made up of 16 amino acids.

This clonotype was counted between two and nine times. The chain carries TRBV6-5 and TRBJ2-3; 12 bases fit TRBD2. The CDR3 sequence is 19 residues long. With 2 bases clipped from V and 1 base from J, the junction kept 10 bases outside the gene matches. Germline V gives CDR1 MNHEY, CDR2 SVGAGI. This CDR3 reads CASSYRLAGVESGTDTQYF. The CDR3 nucleotides are TGTGCCAGCAGTTACCGACTAGCGGGAGTAGAGTCGGGCACAGATACGCAGTATTTT.

This clonotype was observed many times. This chain connects TRBV12-3 or TRBV12-4 to TRBJ1-4, with D possibly TRBD1 on 6 matching bases. The CDR3 has 15 residues. The V and J ends lost 3 bases and 8 bases respectively, with 16 bases between them. For the CDR3, the DNA is TGTGCCAGCAGTTTCGAGGGGGGGGTGGGGGAAAAACTGTTTTTT. Amino acid sequence: CASSFEGGVGEKLFF.

In its sample, this clonotype was seen a few times. The chain has TRBV6-1 and TRBJ2-1; no firm D call. Trimming took 2 bases from V and 4 from J, leaving 15 bases between them. CDR3 size: 16 residues. Per germline, CDR1 MNHNS and CDR2 SASEGT. CDR3 protein: CASSEPPRHTYNEQFF. CDR3 bases: TGTGCCAGCAGTGAACCACCGAGACACACATACAATGAGCAGTTCTTC.

This clonotype was found many times. This chain uses TRBV27 with TRBJ1-1; 8 nucleotides align to TRBD1. Germline CDR1 MNHEY, CDR2 SMNVEV (reference sequence). Germline trimming cut 5 bases from V and 4 bases from J; bases unmatched to any gene: 9. This CDR3 contains 15 residues. The CDR3 DNA reads TGTGCCAGCAGTGCGGGGACAGGTGTAGGCACTGAAGCTTTCTTT. Translated: CASSAGTGVGTEAFF.

This clonotype was found once. It may be a read error: a sequence one base away is much more abundant. This CDR3 reads CAGSFRRAGTGELFF. In DNA, the CDR3 is TGTGCCGGCAGTTTTCGGAGGGCCGGCACCGGGGAGCTGTTTTTT. The genes are TRBV12-3 or TRBV12-4 and TRBJ2-2; D is possibly TRBD2 (6 bases). CDR3 length: 15 residues.

In its sample, this clonotype was seen many times. The rearrangement links TRBV2 to TRBJ2-1, with D possibly matching TRBD1 (5 bases). The CDR3 extends over 13 amino acids. The V and J ends lost 10 bases and 6 bases respectively, with 16 bases between them. Germline V lookup: CDR1 SNHLY, CDR2 FYNNEI. The CDR3 protein is CATLGAKSNEQFF. The CDR3 DNA follows: TGTGCCACCCTAGGGGCGAAGTCCAATGAGCAGTTCTTC. The whole variable domain, filled in from reference TRBV2 and TRBJ2-1, reads EPEVTQTPSHQVTQMGQEVILRCVPISNHLYFYWYRQILGQKVEFLVSFYNNEISEKSEIFDDQFSVERPDGSNFTLKIRSTKLEDSAMYFCATLGAKSNEQFFGPGTRLTVL.

Many counts were recorded for this clonotype. The CDR3 reads CASSLRDANEKLFF. The CDR3 nucleotides are TGTGCCAGCAGCTTACGGGATGCTAATGAAAAACTGTTTTTT. The V call is TRBV5-8, the J call TRBJ1-4; no clear D. The germline V gene encodes CDR1 SGHTS and CDR2 YDEGEE. The V end was cut by 2 bases, the J end by 3 bases, with 8 bases between. The CDR3 loop spans 14 amino acids.

This clonotype was seen repeatedly, ten times or more. J is TRBJ2-2 and V is TRBV10-1; tentative D call: TRBD2 (6 bases). The ends were cut back, 3 bases at V and 1 base at J, with 9 bases in the middle. Germline CDR1 and CDR2: WNHNN and SYGVQD (reference sequence). There are 15 residues in the CDR3. DNA for the CDR3: TGCGCCAGCAGTGACGCGGGAAAGAACACCGGGGAGCTGTTTTTT. Protein sequence: CASSDAGKNTGELFF.

This clonotype was seen repeatedly, ten times or more. The chain is built from TRBV28 and TRBJ1-4, with unresolved D. CDR3 length: 15 amino acids. Trimming left V 3 bases short and J 7 bases short, with 15 bases between. Germline V CDR1 and CDR2: MDHEN, SYDVKM. The CDR3 spells CASSFEGEISEKLFF. CDR3 coding DNA: TGTGCCAGCAGTTTCGAGGGCGAAATTTCTGAAAAACTGTTTTTT.

The V gene is TRBV5-1, the J gene TRBJ2-3; D gene ambiguous. This CDR3 has 15 residues. Germline V lookup: CDR1 SGHRS, CDR2 YFSETQ. Trimming shortened V by 0 bases and J by 0 bases, and 8 bases separated the two germline ends. The CDR3 DNA reads as TGCGCCAGCAGCTTGGCTAGGGCTAGCACAGATACGCAGTATTTT. Protein sequence: CASSLARASTDTQYF. The whole variable domain, remainder taken from reference TRBV5-1 and TRBJ2-3, is KAGVTQTPRYLIKTRGQQVTLSCSPISGHRSVSWYQQTPGQGLQFLFEYFSETQRNKGNFPGRFSGRQFSNSRSEMNVSTLELGDSALYLCASSLARASTDTQYFGPGTRLTVL.